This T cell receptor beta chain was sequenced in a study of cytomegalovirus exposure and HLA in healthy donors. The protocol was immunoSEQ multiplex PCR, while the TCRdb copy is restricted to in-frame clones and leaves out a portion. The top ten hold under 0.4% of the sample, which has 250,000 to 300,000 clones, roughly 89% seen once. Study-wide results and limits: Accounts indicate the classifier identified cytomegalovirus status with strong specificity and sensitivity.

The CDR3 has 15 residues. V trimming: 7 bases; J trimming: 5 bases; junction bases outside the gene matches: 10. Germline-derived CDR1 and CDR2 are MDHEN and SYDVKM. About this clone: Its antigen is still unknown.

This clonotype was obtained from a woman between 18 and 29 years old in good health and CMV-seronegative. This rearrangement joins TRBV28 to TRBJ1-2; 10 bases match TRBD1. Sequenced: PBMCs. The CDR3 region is CASTRDRGIPYGYTF. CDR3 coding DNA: TGTGCCAGCACCCGGGACAGGGGAATTCCTTATGGCTACACCTTC.